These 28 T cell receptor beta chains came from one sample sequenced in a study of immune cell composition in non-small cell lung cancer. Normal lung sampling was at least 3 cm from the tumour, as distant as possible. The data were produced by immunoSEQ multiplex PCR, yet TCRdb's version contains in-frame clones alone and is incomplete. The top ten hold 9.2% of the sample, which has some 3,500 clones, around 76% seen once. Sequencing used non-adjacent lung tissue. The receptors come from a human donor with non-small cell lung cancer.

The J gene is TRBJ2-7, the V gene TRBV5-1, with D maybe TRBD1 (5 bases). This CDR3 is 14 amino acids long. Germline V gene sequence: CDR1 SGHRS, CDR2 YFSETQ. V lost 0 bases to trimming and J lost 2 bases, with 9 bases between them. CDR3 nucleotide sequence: TGCGCCAGCAGCTTGGCCGCAGGGCCCTACGAGCAGTACTTC. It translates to CASSLAAGPYEQYF.

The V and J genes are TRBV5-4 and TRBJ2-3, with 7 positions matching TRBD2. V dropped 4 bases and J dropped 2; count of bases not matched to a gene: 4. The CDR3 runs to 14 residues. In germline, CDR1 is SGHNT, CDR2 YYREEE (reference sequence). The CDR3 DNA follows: TGTGCCAGCAGCCCTACTAGCGACACAGATACGCAGTATTTT. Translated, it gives CASSPTSDTDTQYF.

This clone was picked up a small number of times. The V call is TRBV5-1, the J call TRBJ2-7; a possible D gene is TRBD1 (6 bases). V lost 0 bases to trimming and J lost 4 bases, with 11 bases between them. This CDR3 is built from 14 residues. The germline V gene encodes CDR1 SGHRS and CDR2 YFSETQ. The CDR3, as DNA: TGCGCCAGCAGCTTGGCCGTTGGACAGTACGAGCAGTACTTC. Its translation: CASSLAVGQYEQYF.

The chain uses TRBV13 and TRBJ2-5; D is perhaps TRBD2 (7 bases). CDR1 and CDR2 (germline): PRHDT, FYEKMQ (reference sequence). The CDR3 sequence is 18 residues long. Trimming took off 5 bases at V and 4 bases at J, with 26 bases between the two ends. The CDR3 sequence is CASSHRGFAGAFGETQYF. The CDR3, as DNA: TGTGCCAGCAGCCATCGTGGTTTTGCGGGGGCTTTCGGAGAGACCCAGTACTTC.

The CDR3 loop reads CASRSDSHSVGQFF. For the CDR3, the DNA is TGTGCCAGCAGGAGCGACTCCCATAGTGTTGGGCAGTTCTTC. J is TRBJ2-1 and V is TRBV28; D is undetermined. From germline, CDR1 is MDHEN and CDR2 SYDVKM. Between the trimmed V and J ends, which lost 6 bases and 12 bases, there was a span of 21 bases. The CDR3 loop spans 14 amino acids.

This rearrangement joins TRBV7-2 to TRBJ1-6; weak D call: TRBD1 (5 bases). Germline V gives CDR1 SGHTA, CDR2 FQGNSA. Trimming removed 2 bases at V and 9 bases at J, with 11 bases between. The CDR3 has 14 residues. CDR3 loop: CASSLWGIGSPLHF. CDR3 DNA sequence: TGTGCCAGCAGCTTATGGGGCATCGGTTCACCCCTCCACTTT.

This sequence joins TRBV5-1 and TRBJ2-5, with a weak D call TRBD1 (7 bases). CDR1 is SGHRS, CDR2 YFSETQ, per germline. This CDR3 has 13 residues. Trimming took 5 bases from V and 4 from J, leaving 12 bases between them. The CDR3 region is CASRGQGGETQYF. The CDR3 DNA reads TGCGCCAGCAGGGGGCAGGGGGGAGAGACCCAGTACTTC.

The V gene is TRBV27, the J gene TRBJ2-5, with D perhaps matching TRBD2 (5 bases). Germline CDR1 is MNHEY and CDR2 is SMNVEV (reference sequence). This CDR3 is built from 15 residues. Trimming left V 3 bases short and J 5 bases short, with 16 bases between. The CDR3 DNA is TGTGCCAGCAGTTTCGCGGGCCCCTCCGACGAGACCCAGTACTTC. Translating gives CASSFAGPSDETQYF.

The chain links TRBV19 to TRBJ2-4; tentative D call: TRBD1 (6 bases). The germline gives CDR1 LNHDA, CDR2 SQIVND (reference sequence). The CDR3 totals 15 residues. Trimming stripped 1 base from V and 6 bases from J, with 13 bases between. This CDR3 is CASSIVGGLANIQYF. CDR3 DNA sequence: TGTGCCAGTAGTATAGTTGGGGGCCTCGCAAACATTCAGTACTTC.

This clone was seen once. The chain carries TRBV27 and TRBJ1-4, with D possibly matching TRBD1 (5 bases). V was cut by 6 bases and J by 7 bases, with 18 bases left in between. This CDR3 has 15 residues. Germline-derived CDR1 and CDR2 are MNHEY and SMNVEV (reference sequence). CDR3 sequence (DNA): TGTGCCAGCAGGCGTGGAGGGGCTAGTAGTGAAAAACTGTTTTTT. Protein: CASRRGGASSEKLFF.

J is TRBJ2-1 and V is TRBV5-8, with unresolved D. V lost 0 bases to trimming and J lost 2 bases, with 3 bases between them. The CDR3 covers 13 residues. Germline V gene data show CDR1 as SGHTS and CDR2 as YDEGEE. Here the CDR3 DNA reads TGTGCCAGCAGCTTGGCCACCTACAATGAGCAGTTCTTC. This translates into CASSLATYNEQFF.

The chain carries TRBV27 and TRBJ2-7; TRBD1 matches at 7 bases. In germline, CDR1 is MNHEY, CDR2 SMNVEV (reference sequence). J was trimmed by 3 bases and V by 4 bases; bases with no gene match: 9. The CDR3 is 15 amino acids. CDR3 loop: CASSSNWGQNYEQYF. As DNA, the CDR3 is TGTGCCAGCAGTTCCAATTGGGGACAGAACTACGAGCAGTACTTC.

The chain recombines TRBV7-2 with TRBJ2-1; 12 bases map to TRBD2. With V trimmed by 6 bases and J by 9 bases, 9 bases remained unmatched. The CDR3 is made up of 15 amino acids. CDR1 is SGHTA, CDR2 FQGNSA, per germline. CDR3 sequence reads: CASRSLAGGLGEQFF. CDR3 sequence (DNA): TGTGCCAGCAGATCCCTAGCGGGGGGGCTGGGTGAGCAGTTCTTC.

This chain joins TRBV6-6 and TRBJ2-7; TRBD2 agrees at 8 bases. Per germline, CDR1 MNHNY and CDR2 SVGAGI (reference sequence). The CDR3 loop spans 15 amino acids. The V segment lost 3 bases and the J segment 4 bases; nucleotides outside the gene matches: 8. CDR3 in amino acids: CASSYLSGGPYEQYF. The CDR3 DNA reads TGTGCCAGCAGTTATCTCTCGGGGGGGCCTTACGAGCAGTACTTC.

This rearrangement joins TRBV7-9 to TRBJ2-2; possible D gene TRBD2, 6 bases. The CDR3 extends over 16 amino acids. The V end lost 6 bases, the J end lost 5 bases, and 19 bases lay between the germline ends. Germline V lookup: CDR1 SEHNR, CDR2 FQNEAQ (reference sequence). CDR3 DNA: TGTGCCAGCAGTATTTACTATGGAGGGCCTACCGGGGAGCTGTTTTTT. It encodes CASSIYYGGPTGELFF.

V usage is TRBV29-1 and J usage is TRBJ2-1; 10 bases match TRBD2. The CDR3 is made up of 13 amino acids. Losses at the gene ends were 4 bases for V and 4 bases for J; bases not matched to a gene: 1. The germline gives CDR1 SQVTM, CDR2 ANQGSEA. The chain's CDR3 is CSVGTSGYNEQFF. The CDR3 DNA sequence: TGCAGCGTTGGGACTAGCGGTTACAATGAGCAGTTCTTC.

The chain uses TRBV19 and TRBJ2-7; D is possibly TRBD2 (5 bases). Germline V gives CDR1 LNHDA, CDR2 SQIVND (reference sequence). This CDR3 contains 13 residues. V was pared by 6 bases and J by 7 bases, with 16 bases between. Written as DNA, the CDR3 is TGTGCCAGTAGCAAAGGGCCCGCGGGTGAGCAGTACTTC. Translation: CASSKGPAGEQYF.

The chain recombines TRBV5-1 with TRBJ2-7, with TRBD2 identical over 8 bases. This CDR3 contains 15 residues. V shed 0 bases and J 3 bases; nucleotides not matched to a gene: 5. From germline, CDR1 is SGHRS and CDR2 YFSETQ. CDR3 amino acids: CASSLERGIYYEQYF. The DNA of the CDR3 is TGCGCCAGCAGCTTGGAGCGGGGGATATACTACGAGCAGTACTTC.

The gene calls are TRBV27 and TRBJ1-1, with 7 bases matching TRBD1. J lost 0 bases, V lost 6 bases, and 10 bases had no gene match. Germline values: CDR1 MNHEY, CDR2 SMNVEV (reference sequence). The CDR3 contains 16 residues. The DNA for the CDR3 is TGTGCCAGCAGAAACTCCGGGACAGCCTTGAACACTGAAGCTTTCTTT. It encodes CASRNSGTALNTEAFF.

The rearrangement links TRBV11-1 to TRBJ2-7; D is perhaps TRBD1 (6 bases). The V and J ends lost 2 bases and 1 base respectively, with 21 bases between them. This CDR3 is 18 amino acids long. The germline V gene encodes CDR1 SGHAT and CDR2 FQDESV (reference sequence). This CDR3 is CASSLLGQGTHRSYEQYF. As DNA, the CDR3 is TGTGCCAGCAGCTTACTAGGGCAGGGGACCCATCGTTCCTACGAGCAGTACTTC. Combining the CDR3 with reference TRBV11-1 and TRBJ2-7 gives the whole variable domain EAEVAQSPRYKITEKSQAVAFWCDPISGHATLYWYRQILGQGPELLVQFQDESVVDDSQLPKDRFSAERLKGVDSTLKIQPAELGDSAMYLCASSLLGQGTHRSYEQYFGPGTRLTVT.

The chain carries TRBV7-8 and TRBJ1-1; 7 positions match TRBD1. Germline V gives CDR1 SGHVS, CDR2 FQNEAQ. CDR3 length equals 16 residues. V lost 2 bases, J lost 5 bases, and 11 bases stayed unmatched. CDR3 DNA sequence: TGTGCCAGCAGCTTATCATCAGGGGGTCTGGGGACTGAAGCTTTCTTT. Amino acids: CASSLSSGGLGTEAFF.

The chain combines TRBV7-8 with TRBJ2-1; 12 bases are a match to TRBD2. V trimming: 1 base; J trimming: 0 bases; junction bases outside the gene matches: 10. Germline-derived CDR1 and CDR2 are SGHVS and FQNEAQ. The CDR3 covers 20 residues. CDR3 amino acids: CASSLGPSGGALPSYNEQFF. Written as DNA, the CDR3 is TGTGCCAGCAGCTTAGGGCCTAGCGGGGGGGCCCTACCCTCCTACAATGAGCAGTTCTTC. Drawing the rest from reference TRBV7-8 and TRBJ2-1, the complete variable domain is GAGVSQSPRYKVAKRGQDVALRCDPISGHVSLFWYQQALGQGPEFLTYFQNEAQLDKSGLPSDRFFAERPEGSVSTLKIQRTQQEDSAVYLCASSLGPSGGALPSYNEQFFGPGTRLTVL.

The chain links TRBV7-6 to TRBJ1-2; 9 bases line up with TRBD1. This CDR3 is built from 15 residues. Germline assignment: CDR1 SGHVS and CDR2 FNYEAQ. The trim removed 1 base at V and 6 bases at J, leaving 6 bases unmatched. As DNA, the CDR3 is TGTGCCAGCAGCTTAGAAGAGACAGGGGGGAATGGCTACACCTTC. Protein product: CASSLEETGGNGYTF.

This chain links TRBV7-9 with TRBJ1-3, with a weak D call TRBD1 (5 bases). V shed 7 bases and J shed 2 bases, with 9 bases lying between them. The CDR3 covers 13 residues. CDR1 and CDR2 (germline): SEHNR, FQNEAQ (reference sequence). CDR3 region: CASMQGTGNTIYF. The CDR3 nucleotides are TGTGCCAGCATGCAGGGTACTGGAAACACCATATATTTT.

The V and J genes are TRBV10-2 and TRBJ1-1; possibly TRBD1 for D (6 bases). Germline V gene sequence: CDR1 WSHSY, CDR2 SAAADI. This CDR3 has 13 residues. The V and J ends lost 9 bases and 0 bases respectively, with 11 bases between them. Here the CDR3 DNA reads TGCGCCAGGAAGGACAGATTGAACACTGAAGCTTTCTTT. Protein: CARKDRLNTEAFF.

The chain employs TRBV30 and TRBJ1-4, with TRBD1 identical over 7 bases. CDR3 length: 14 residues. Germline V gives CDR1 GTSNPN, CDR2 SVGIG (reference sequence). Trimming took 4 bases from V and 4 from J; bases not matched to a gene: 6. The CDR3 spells CAWTDRESNEKLFF. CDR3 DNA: TGTGCCTGGACCGACAGGGAGAGTAATGAAAAACTGTTTTTT.

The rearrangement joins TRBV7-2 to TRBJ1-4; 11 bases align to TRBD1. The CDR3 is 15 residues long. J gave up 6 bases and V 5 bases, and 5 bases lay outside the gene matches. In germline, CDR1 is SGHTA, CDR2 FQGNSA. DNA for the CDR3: TGTGCCAGCAGCGTTAGGACAGGGGGCGATGAAAAACTGTTTTTT. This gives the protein CASSVRTGGDEKLFF. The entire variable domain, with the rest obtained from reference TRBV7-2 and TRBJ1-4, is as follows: GAGVSQSPSNKVTEKGKDVELRCDPISGHTALYWYRQSLGQGLEFLIYFQGNSAPDKSGLPSDRFSAERTGGSVSTLTIQRTQQEDSAVYLCASSVRTGGDEKLFFGSGTQLSVL.

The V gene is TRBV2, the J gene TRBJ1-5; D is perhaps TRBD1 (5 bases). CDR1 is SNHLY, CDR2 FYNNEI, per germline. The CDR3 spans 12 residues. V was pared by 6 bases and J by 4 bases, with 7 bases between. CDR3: CASSGGNQPQHF. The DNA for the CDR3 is TGTGCCAGCAGCGGGGGGAATCAGCCCCAGCATTTT.